Presented here are 32 T cell receptor beta chains from one specimen sequenced in a study of T cells in Graves' hyperthyroidism and ophthalmopathy. TCR beta CDR3 regions were amplified from RNA. TCR CDR3 regions were first amplified by RT-PCR with HTBI primers. TCRdb redid the calling of the multiplex PCR reads with MiXCR, one entry per CDR3 protein. The sample includes some 300,000 distinct CDR3 sequences, roughly an eighth of them seen just once. The sequenced sample consisted of blood. All receptors derive from a woman between 40 and 55 years old with Graves' hyperthyroidism.

The V and J genes are TRBV7-2 and TRBJ1-4, with D hard to call. The V end lost 2 bases, the J end lost 6 bases, and 13 bases lay between the germline ends. Germline CDR1 SGHTA, CDR2 FQGNSA. CDR3 length: 15 amino acids. The CDR3 sequence is CASSLTLGRDEKLFF. The CDR3 DNA sequence: TGTGCCAGCAGCTTAACTCTGGGAAGGGATGAAAAACTGTTTTTT.

This clonotype came up many times. CDR3 nucleotide sequence: TGTGCCAGCTCACCACAAAGAGGGTTGAACACTGAAGCTTTCTTT. It specifies CASSPQRGLNTEAFF. This sequence joins TRBV18 and TRBJ1-1; D remains ambiguous. Looked up from germline, CDR1 is KGHSH and CDR2 is LQKENI. The V end was cut by 1 base, the J end by 0 bases, with 9 bases between. This CDR3 has 15 residues. The full variable domain, with the rest looked up from reference TRBV18 and TRBJ1-1, is NAGVMQNPRHLVRRRGQEARLRCSPMKGHSHVYWYRQLPEEGLKFMVYLQKENIIDESGMPKERFSAEFPKEGPSILRIQQVVRGDSAAYFCASSPQRGLNTEAFFGQGTRLTVV.

This clonotype was counted at least ten times. The chain carries TRBV25-1 and TRBJ1-4; D remains ambiguous. The germline V gene has CDR1 MGHDK and CDR2 SYGVNS. The CDR3 is 16 residues long. V lost 3 bases and J lost 0, with 11 bases in between. The CDR3 sequence is CASSDGREATNEKLFF. DNA of the CDR3: TGTGCCAGCAGTGATGGGAGGGAGGCAACTAATGAAAAACTGTTTTTT.

The table lists this clonotype with many counts. The chain links TRBV28 to TRBJ1-4, with unresolved D. The CDR3 covers 14 residues. Germline CDR1 MDHEN, CDR2 SYDVKM. The germline V and J ends were trimmed by 6 bases and 8 bases, with 16 bases remaining between them. CDR3 amino acids: CASRATGRGEKLFF. CDR3 coding DNA: TGTGCCAGCAGGGCGACGGGCCGAGGGGAAAAACTGTTTTTT.

This clonotype was picked up many times. The chain carries TRBV11-1 and TRBJ2-1; 7 bases are a match to TRBD2. The CDR3 runs 15 residues. The germline V gene encodes CDR1 SGHAT and CDR2 FQDESV (reference sequence). The V segment lost 5 bases and the J segment 7 bases; nucleotides outside the gene matches: 11. CDR3 sequence: CASSPGRGWRNEQFF. The CDR3 bases are TGTGCCAGCAGCCCAGGGAGGGGTTGGAGGAATGAGCAGTTCTTC.

This clonotype was seen at least ten times. This sequence joins TRBV11-3 and TRBJ2-2; D gene unclear. The V end lost 9 bases, the J end lost 0 bases, and 14 bases lay between the germline ends. CDR1 SGHNT and CDR2 YENEEA come from the germline V gene. This CDR3 comprises 15 residues. For the CDR3, the DNA is TGTGCCAGTGGTTCGTCCGGCGCGAACACCGGGGAGCTGTTTTTT. Translation gives CASGSSGANTGELFF.

In this sample, this clonotype turned up many times. DNA of the CDR3: TGTGCCAGCAGCTCCCCAGGCTACAGGGGCCCGAACACTGAAGCTTTCTTT. This translates into CASSSPGYRGPNTEAFF. J is TRBJ1-1 and V is TRBV5-5; 7 positions agree with TRBD1. The CDR3 covers 17 residues. With 3 bases clipped from V and 1 base from J, the junction kept 12 bases outside the gene matches. CDR1 SGHKS and CDR2 YYEKEE come from the germline V gene (reference sequence).

This clonotype occurred many times. The rearrangement joins TRBV7-9 to TRBJ1-1; D ambiguous. Germline-derived CDR1 and CDR2 are SEHNR and FQNEAQ (reference sequence). CDR3 length equals 16 residues. Trimming stripped 2 bases from V and 1 base from J, with 14 bases between. CDR3 protein: CASSLPAAPRNTEAFF. DNA for the CDR3: TGTGCCAGCAGCTTACCGGCAGCACCAAGGAACACTGAAGCTTTCTTT.

This clonotype was seen a few times. The gene calls are TRBV18 and TRBJ2-2; no clear D. The CDR3 totals 13 residues. Deletions cut 3 bases from V and 1 base from J, with 3 bases between. Germline CDR1 is KGHSH and CDR2 is LQKENI. The CDR3 DNA reads as TGTGCCAGCTCACCTTGGAACACCGGGGAGCTGTTTTTT. As protein: CASSPWNTGELFF.

This clonotype showed up many times. The genes are TRBV20-1 and TRBJ1-6; no firm D call. The CDR3 runs 14 residues. Trimming left V 0 bases short and J 7 bases short, with 10 bases between. Germline values: CDR1 DFQATT, CDR2 SNEGSKA (reference sequence). DNA of the CDR3: TGCAGTGCTAGAGAGGAAGGGCCGAATTCACCCCTCCACTTT. Protein product: CSAREEGPNSPLHF.

This clonotype was recorded many times. The rearrangement links TRBV20-1 to TRBJ2-5, with D uncertain. CDR1 and CDR2 (germline): DFQATT, SNEGSKA (reference sequence). Deletions cut 8 bases from V and 2 bases from J, with 12 bases between. CDR3 length: 12 residues. The CDR3 DNA sequence: TGCAGTTTTACGAAGGATCAAGAGACCCAGTACTTC. This encodes CSFTKDQETQYF.

The chain is built from TRBV7-2 and TRBJ2-2; D gene unclear. The CDR3 sequence is 13 residues long. V gave up 6 bases and J gave up 7 bases, with 12 bases separating them. The germline CDR1 and CDR2 sequences are SGHTA and FQGNSA. The CDR3 DNA follows: TGTGCCAGCAGACCCCCAATACGCGGGGAGCTGTTTTTT. This sequence encodes CASRPPIRGELFF.

The chain employs TRBV18 and TRBJ1-1; D is perhaps TRBD1 (6 bases). Germline lookup yields CDR1 KGHSH and CDR2 LQKENI. This CDR3 spans 12 amino acids. The ends were cut back, 2 bases at V and 7 bases at J, with 8 bases in the middle. CDR3 bases: TGTGCCAGCTCACCAGGACAGATTGAAGCTTTCTTT. Its protein is CASSPGQIEAFF.

V usage is TRBV25-1 and J usage is TRBJ1-5, with 10 bases lining up with TRBD1. The CDR3 totals 14 residues. V shed 7 bases, J shed 6 bases, and the junction held 6 bases outside the gene matches. The germline CDR1 and CDR2 sequences are MGHDK and SYGVNS. CDR3 amino acids: CASKGQGEGQPQHF. The CDR3 nucleotides read TGTGCCAGCAAAGGACAGGGGGAAGGTCAGCCCCAGCATTTT.

This clonotype was picked up a small number of times. The chain uses TRBV28 and TRBJ2-1; D unclear. With 5 bases removed from V and 9 bases from J, the gap between germline ends came to 8 bases. This CDR3 spans 11 amino acids. The germline V gene encodes CDR1 MDHEN and CDR2 SYDVKM. Here the CDR3 DNA reads TGTGCCAGCAGTCGGCGAGGTGAGCAGTTCTTC. Its translation: CASSRRGEQFF. The full variable domain, completed using reference TRBV28 and TRBJ2-1, is DVKVTQSSRYLVKRTGEKVFLECVQDMDHENMFWYRQDPGLGLRLIYFSYDVKMKEKGDIPEGYSVSREKKERFSLILESASTNQTSMYLCASSRRGEQFFGPGTRLTVL.

This clonotype was detected ten times or more. The chain couples TRBV6-1 to TRBJ2-7; D gene ambiguous. This CDR3 has 12 amino acids. With 1 base removed from V and 7 bases from J, the gap between germline ends came to 8 bases. CDR1 MNHNS and CDR2 SASEGT come from the germline V gene. The CDR3 bases are TGTGCCAGCAGTGAAGGGCAGGTGGAGCAGTACTTC. Translation: CASSEGQVEQYF.

This clonotype came up many times. The rearrangement joins TRBV12-3 or TRBV12-4 to TRBJ1-3, with D hard to call. The V gene lost 7 bases and the J gene lost 0 bases, with 13 bases spanning the gap. This CDR3 has 15 residues. The CDR3 loop is CASTRWLNSGNTIYF. CDR3 nucleotides: TGTGCCAGCACCCGTTGGCTCAACTCTGGAAACACCATATATTTT.

V is TRBV28 and J is TRBJ2-1; 7 nucleotides match TRBD2. Germline CDR1 MDHEN, CDR2 SYDVKM. This CDR3 spans 17 amino acids. The V and J ends lost 8 bases and 1 base, in that order; junction bases with no gene match: 14. The DNA for the CDR3 is TGTGCCAGCGGTGGTTACGGGGGAGGGCCTTCCTACAATGAGCAGTTCTTC. Translated: CASGGYGGGPSYNEQFF.

V gene TRBV5-1 combines with J gene TRBJ2-5, with 13 positions matching TRBD2. The ends lost 2 bases at V and 3 bases at J; junction bases unmatched: 16. This CDR3 contains 20 residues. Per the germline V gene, CDR1 is SGHRS and CDR2 is YFSETQ. The CDR3 protein is CASSFLPFGLAGVLKETQYF. CDR3 DNA: TGCGCCAGCAGCTTCTTACCGTTCGGACTAGCGGGAGTTCTTAAAGAGACCCAGTACTTC.

This clonotype was counted many times. The rearrangement links TRBV20-1 to TRBJ2-2, with D maybe TRBD2 (5 bases). The germline V gene encodes CDR1 DFQATT and CDR2 SNEGSKA (reference sequence). The CDR3 has 16 residues. V was shortened by 0 bases and J by 2 bases, with 13 bases between the two germline ends. CDR3 loop: CSARDALRVNTGELFF. CDR3 coding DNA: TGCAGTGCTAGAGATGCCCTGCGGGTAAACACCGGGGAGCTGTTTTTT.

The sample holds many counts of this clonotype. This rearrangement joins TRBV12-5 to TRBJ1-1; D unclear. The CDR3 totals 13 residues. V was clipped by 1 base and J by 4 bases, with 7 bases between them. Germline V gene data show CDR1 as LGHNT and CDR2 as FRNRAP. The CDR3 loop is CASGLGRTTEAFF. The CDR3 coding sequence is TGTGCTAGTGGTTTGGGTCGGACCACTGAAGCTTTCTTT.

This clonotype showed up many times. The genes are TRBV12-3 or TRBV12-4 and TRBJ1-2; D is undetermined. This CDR3 spans 15 amino acids. Trimming took 10 bases from V and 0 from J, leaving 18 bases between them. The CDR3 DNA is TGTGCCATCAACCGTCAGTACAACACTAACTATGGCTACACCTTC. It translates to CAINRQYNTNYGYTF.

This clonotype was counted many times. The rearrangement uses TRBV5-1 and TRBJ2-1; D not resolved. Trimming stripped 2 bases from V and 5 bases from J, with 8 bases between. CDR3 length: 13 residues. Looked up from germline, CDR1 is SGHRS and CDR2 is YFSETQ. The CDR3 loop is CASSFGTNNEQFF. The CDR3 coding sequence is TGCGCCAGCAGCTTCGGCACCAACAATGAGCAGTTCTTC.

This clonotype occurred many times. The chain has TRBV2 and TRBJ2-7, with D possibly TRBD2 on 6 matching bases. V lost 1 base to trimming and J lost 0 bases, with 16 bases between them. This CDR3 contains 17 residues. CDR1 and CDR2 from the germline V gene are SNHLY and FYNNEI. The CDR3 protein is CASSEGGGRGYSYEQYF. The CDR3 region has the DNA TGTGCCAGCAGTGAAGGGGGCGGGCGGGGTTACTCCTACGAGCAGTACTTC.

This clonotype has at least ten counts. The genes are TRBV20-1 and TRBJ1-6; the D gene is possibly TRBD1 (5 bases). This CDR3 spans 13 amino acids. Germline V gene data show CDR1 as DFQATT and CDR2 as SNEGSKA (reference sequence). V was trimmed by 7 bases and J by 7 bases, leaving 14 bases between them. The CDR3 sequence: CSGEGRPNSPLHF. Here the CDR3 DNA reads TGCAGTGGCGAGGGGAGGCCCAATTCACCCCTCCACTTT.

CDR3 bases: TGTGCCAGTAAGATACCGCGGCTCCTGGGTCAGCCCCAGCATTTT. This gives the protein CASKIPRLLGQPQHF. This chain uses TRBV28 with TRBJ1-5; D gene ambiguous. The CDR3 is made up of 15 amino acids. Germline-derived CDR1 and CDR2 are MDHEN and SYDVKM. Between the trimmed V and J ends, which lost 9 bases and 6 bases, there was a span of 21 bases.

In this sample, this clonotype turned up a few times. The chain uses TRBV6-1 and TRBJ2-2, with a tentative D call TRBD1 (6 bases). The CDR3 is 19 amino acids. Germline V CDR1 and CDR2: MNHNS, SASEGT. Trimming removed 5 bases at V and 3 bases at J, with 25 bases between. Here the CDR3 reads CASSTLPETGHPHTGELFF. DNA for the CDR3: TGTGCCAGCAGTACTTTACCCGAGACGGGACACCCTCACACCGGGGAGCTGTTTTTT.

This clonotype was picked up many times. The chain joins TRBV2 to TRBJ2-5; D might be TRBD1 (6 bases). V was cut by 8 bases and J by 2 bases, with 12 bases left in between. Germline values: CDR1 SNHLY, CDR2 FYNNEI. The CDR3 extends over 13 amino acids. The CDR3 is CASVGQRQETQYF. The CDR3 bases are TGTGCCAGCGTAGGACAGCGACAAGAGACCCAGTACTTC. Full variable domain (missing parts from reference TRBV2 and TRBJ2-5): EPEVTQTPSHQVTQMGQEVILRCVPISNHLYFYWYRQILGQKVEFLVSFYNNEISEKSEIFDDQFSVERPDGSNFTLKIRSTKLEDSAMYFCASVGQRQETQYFGPGTRLLVL.

The CDR3, as DNA: TGTGCCAGCAGTTACTCCATCGGTAGGGCCTATTACAATGAGCAGTTCTTC. Its translation: CASSYSIGRAYYNEQFF. The chain recombines TRBV6-5 with TRBJ2-1, with no clear D. Deletions cut 0 bases from V and 4 bases from J, with 16 bases between. CDR1 is MNHEY and CDR2 is SVGAGI in the germline V gene. The CDR3 has 17 residues.

The genes are TRBV11-3 and TRBJ2-7; D not resolved. Trimming left V 2 bases short and J 0 bases short, with 8 bases between. The CDR3 is made up of 14 amino acids. Germline lookup yields CDR1 SGHNT and CDR2 YENEEA. This CDR3 is CASSLYPCSYEQYF. Here the CDR3 DNA reads TGTGCCAGCAGCTTATATCCCTGCTCCTACGAGCAGTACTTC.

This clonotype was counted at least ten times. The chain carries TRBV2 and TRBJ2-3; D perhaps matches TRBD2 (6 bases). CDR3 length: 14 residues. V lost 10 bases to trimming and J lost 4 bases, with 18 bases between them. The germline V gene encodes CDR1 SNHLY and CDR2 FYNNEI. The CDR3 sequence: CATKTSNSADTQYF. The CDR3 DNA is TGTGCCACCAAGACTAGTAATTCGGCAGATACGCAGTATTTT.

CDR3 residues: CSADPTARGEQFF. As DNA, the CDR3 is TGCAGTGCTGACCCGACAGCCAGGGGTGAGCAGTTCTTC. The chain combines TRBV20-1 with TRBJ2-1, with TRBD1 as a possible D gene (6 bases). Per germline, CDR1 DFQATT and CDR2 SNEGSKA (reference sequence). This CDR3 comprises 13 residues. V dropped 5 bases and J dropped 9 bases, with 17 bases sitting between them.